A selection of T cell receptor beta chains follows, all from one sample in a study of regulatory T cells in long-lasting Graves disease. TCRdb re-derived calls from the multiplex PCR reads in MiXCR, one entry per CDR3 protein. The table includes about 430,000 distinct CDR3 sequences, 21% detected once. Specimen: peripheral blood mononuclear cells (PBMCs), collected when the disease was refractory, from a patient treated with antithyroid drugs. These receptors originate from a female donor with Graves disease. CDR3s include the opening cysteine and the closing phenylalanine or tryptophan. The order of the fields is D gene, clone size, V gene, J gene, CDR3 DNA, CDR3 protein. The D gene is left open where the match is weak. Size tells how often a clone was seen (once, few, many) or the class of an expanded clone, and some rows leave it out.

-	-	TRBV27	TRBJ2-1	TGTGCCAGCAGTCCCGTAGCTGACAATGAGCAGTTCTTC	CASSPVADNEQFF
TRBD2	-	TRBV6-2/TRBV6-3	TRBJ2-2	TGTGCCAGCAGTTACTTAGGACTAGCGGGAGGCACCGGGGAGCTGTTTTTT	CASSYLGLAGGTGELFF
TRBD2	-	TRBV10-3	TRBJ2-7	TGTGCCATCAGGGAACGTGGGGGGACCGAAGCTAGCGGGAGCTCCTACGAGCAGTACTTC	CAIRERGGTEASGSSYEQYF
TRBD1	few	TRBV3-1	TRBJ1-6	TGTACCAGCAGCCTTTTGGGGGACAGGGGAAATTCACCCCTCCACTTT	CTSSLLGDRGNSPLHF
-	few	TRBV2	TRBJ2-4	TGTGCCAGCAGTTTAGCCGGGGCGGGACTAGCCAAAAACATTCAGTACTTC	CASSLAGAGLAKNIQYF
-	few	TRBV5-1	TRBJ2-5	TGCGCCAGCGGCTTGCAGGGGCCCCAAGAGACCCAGTACTTC	CASGLQGPQETQYF
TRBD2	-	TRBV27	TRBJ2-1	TGTGCCAGCAGTTTATCCCGGACTAGCGGGAAAAATGAGCAGTTCTTC	CASSLSRTSGKNEQFF
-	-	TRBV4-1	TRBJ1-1	TGCGCCAGCAGCCACAAGGTACAGCTGAACACTGAAGCTTTCTTT	CASSHKVQLNTEAFF
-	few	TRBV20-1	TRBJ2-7	TGCAGTGCTAGCAGGGGGGAATGGCTCGAGCAGTACTTC	CSASRGEWLEQYF
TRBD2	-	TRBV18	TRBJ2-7	TGTGCCAGCTCACCTGGCCTAGCGGGAGTTTCCGAGCAGTACTTC	CASSPGLAGVSEQYF
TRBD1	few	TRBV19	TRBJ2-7	TGTGCCAGTAGTATAGATCCAGGGGGATACGAGCAGTACTTC	CASSIDPGGYEQYF
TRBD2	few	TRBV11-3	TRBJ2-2	TGTGCCAGCAGCTCTAGAGCGGGAATGGTTACCGGGGAGCTGTTTTTT	CASSSRAGMVTGELFF
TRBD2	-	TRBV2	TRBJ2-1	TGTGCCAGCAGTGCGGGGGAGGGCTCCTACAATGAGCAGTTCTTC	CASSAGEGSYNEQFF
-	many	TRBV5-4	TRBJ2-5	TGTGCCAGCAGCTTGGCCTTGGCGGCGTCCCAAGAGACCCAGTACTTC	CASSLALAASQETQYF
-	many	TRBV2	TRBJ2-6	TGTGCCAGCAGACCCCAGCGGATCTCTGGGGCCAACGTCCTGACTTTC	CASRPQRISGANVLTF
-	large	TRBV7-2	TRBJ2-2	TGCGCCAGCAGGCTTCAGACGAACACCGGGGAGCTGTTTTTT	CASRLQTNTGELFF
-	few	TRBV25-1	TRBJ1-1	TGTGCCAGCAGTAGTCAGGGGTGGGCTGAAGCTTTCTTT	CASSSQGWAEAFF
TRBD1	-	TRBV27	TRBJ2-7	TGTGCCAGCAGCCAGACAGGGGTCGGCTACGAGCAGTACTTC	CASSQTGVGYEQYF
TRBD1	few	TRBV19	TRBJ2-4	TGTGCCAGTAGTATAGGACAGGGCCCCATTCAGTACTTC	CASSIGQGPIQYF
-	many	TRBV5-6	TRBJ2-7	TGTGCCAGCAGCTTACGACAGGCCCGGGACTATCCCTACGAGCAGTACTTC	CASSLRQARDYPYEQYF
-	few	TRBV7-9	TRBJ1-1	TGTGCCAGCAGCTTCGGGGGGCGCGTCTCTGAAGCTTTCTTT	CASSFGGRVSEAFF
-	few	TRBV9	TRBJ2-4	TGTGCCAGCAGCGTAGACGACGGGGGAAACATTCAGTACTTC	CASSVDDGGNIQYF
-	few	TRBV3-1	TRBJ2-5	TGTGCCAGCAGCCCTGTAGGACAGCCCCTCGATCAAGAGACCCAGTACTTC	CASSPVGQPLDQETQYF
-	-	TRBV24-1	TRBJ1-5	TGTGCCACCAGTGGGCACAGCAATCATCCCCAGCATTTT	CATSGHSNHPQHF
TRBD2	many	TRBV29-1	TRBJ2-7	TGCAGCGTTTTGGGAGCGGGATTGGTTTACGAGCAGTACTTC	CSVLGAGLVYEQYF
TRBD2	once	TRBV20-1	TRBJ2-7	TGCAGTGCGGACCCCACTAGCGGGAGTTCCTACGAGCGGTACTTC	CSADPTSGSSYERYF
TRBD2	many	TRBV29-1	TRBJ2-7	TGCAGCGTCTCGCCGGTAAGCGGGAGGGTCTCCTACGAGCAGTACTTC	CSVSPVSGRVSYEQYF
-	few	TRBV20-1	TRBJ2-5	TGCAGTGCTAGAGTGCCAGGGAGACAAGGGACCCAGTACTTC	CSARVPGRQGTQYF
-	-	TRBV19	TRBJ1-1	TGTGCCAGTAGTGGGGGCCGGCAGGCAGGGATAAAATTTGCGTCGAACACTGAAGCTTTCTTT	CASSGGRQAGIKFASNTEAFF
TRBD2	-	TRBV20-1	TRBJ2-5	TGCAGTGCCGACCTGAGCGGGAGTGGGGAGACCCAGTACTTC	CSADLSGSGETQYF
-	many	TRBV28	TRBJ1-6	TGTGCCAGCAGTCCAGGACTCCATAATTCACCCCTCCACTTT	CASSPGLHNSPLHF
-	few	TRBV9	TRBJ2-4	TGTGCCAGCAGCGTAACAGAGTGGAGTTCCAAAAACATTCAGTACTTC	CASSVTEWSSKNIQYF
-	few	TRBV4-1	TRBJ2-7	TGCGCCAGCAGCCAAGTGTCAGGAGGGTTAAGGCCCGAGCAGTACTTC	CASSQVSGGLRPEQYF
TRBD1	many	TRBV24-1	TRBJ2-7	TGTGCCACCAGTGACGGGACAGGGGGCCTTTTCGAGCAGTACTTC	CATSDGTGGLFEQYF
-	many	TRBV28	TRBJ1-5	TGTGCCAGCAGTTTTTCGGGGGCTTTAAATCAGCCCCAGCATTTT	CASSFSGALNQPQHF
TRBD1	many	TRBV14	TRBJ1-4	TGTGCCAGCAGCCACGCCAGCGTGTGGGACAGGGGGCGTGATGAAAAACTGTTTTTT	CASSHASVWDRGRDEKLFF
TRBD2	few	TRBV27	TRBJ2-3	TGTGCCAGCAGCTCCCTCTCCAGCGGGAGTTTGAATACGCAGTATTTT	CASSSLSSGSLNTQYF
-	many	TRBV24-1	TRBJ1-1	TGTGCCACCAGTGATCCAACCAGTGGGACTGAAGCTTTCTTT	CATSDPTSGTEAFF
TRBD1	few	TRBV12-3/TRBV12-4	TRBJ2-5	TGTGCCAGCAGTTTGGGACAGGGGGGGCGAGAGACCCAGTACTTC	CASSLGQGGRETQYF
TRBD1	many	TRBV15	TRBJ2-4	TGTGCCACCAGCAGACGCGGGACAGGGACGGACATTCAGTACTTC	CATSRRGTGTDIQYF
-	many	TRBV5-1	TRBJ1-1	TGCGCCAGCAGCGACGAAGGTCGGTGGGCTGAAGCTTTCTTT	CASSDEGRWAEAFF
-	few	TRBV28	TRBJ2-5	TGTGCCAGCAGTCCGACGACAGGGGAGGGCCAAGAGACCCAGTACTTC	CASSPTTGEGQETQYF
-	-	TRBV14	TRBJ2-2	TGTGCCAGCAGCCTCTACAAGAACACCGGGGAGCTGTTTTTT	CASSLYKNTGELFF
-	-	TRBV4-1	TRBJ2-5	TGCGCCAGCAGCCAAGAAACAGGGATGGGAGAGACCCAGTACTTC	CASSQETGMGETQYF
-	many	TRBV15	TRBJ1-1	TGTGCCACCAGCAGAGATAGATGGGGGCGGCTGAACACTGAAGCTTTCTTT	CATSRDRWGRLNTEAFF
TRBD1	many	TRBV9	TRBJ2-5	TGTGCCAGCAGCACAGAGGACAGGGGTCCCCAAGAGACCCAGTACTTC	CASSTEDRGPQETQYF
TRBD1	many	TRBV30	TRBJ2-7	TGTGCCTGGAGTGGGGGACAGGGGAGTAAGCAGTACTTC	CAWSGGQGSKQYF
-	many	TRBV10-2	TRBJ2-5	TGCGCCAGCAGAAGGGGCCAAGAGACCCAGTACTTC	CASRRGQETQYF
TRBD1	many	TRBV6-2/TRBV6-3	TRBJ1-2	TGTGCCAGCAGTTCAGGGACAGGACGTGGCTACACCTTC	CASSSGTGRGYTF
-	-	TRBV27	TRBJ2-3	TGTGCCAGCAAGCAACAAAGGAGCACAGATACGCAGTATTTT	CASKQQRSTDTQYF
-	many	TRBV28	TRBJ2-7	TGTGCCAGCAGTTTATGCATAAAGGAGGAGCGGAACGACGAGTACGAGCAGTACTTC	CASSLCIKEERNDEYEQYF
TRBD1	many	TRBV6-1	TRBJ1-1	TGTGCCAGCAGTCCTGGACAGGGGGCGACTGAAGCTTTCTTT	CASSPGQGATEAFF
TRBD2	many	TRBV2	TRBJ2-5	TGTGCCAGCAGGGAGGGGGCGCCGGGACTAGCGGGAGGGGAGACCCAGTACTTC	CASREGAPGLAGGETQYF
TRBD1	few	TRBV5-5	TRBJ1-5	TGTGCCAGCAGCAAGGACAGGGATGGCAATCAGCCCCAGCATTTT	CASSKDRDGNQPQHF